The next 9 T cell receptor beta chains were all read from a single sample in a study of circulating CD8 cells and anti-PD-1 response in melanoma. TCR libraries were prepared from roughly 15 ng of total RNA with the QIAseq Immune Repertoire TCR panel. TCRdb re-analysed the reads in MiXCR, keeping a single row per CDR3 protein. The sample consists of about a thousand distinct CDR3 sequences, approximately 8% of them appearing once. From live CD3+CD8+TCRalphabeta+ cells, four PD-1 and/or TIGIT subsets were sorted. Sequencing was performed on CD8+ T cells from PBMCs, taken at baseline or after one month of anti-PD-1 therapy (not recorded which). Source of these receptors: a human donor with melanoma.

As to this clonotype: No conserved phenylalanine or tryptophan ends this CDR3, so it is likely a read error. V is TRBV6-6 and J is TRBJ1-3; D is unresolved. The V and J ends lost 5 bases and 2 bases respectively, with 10 bases between them. This CDR3 is 14 amino acids long. Germline V lookup: CDR1 MNHNY, CDR2 SVGAGI (reference sequence). This chain's CDR3 is CASSTQGPGNTIYS. CDR3 nucleotide sequence: TGTGCCAGCAGTACTCAAGGGCCTGGAAACACCATATATTCT.

This clonotype is medium-sized within its sample. The V call is TRBV28, the J call TRBJ2-7; 9 bases are a match to TRBD1. There are 16 residues in the CDR3. Germline loops: CDR1 MDHEN, CDR2 SYDVKM. The V segment lost 4 bases and the J segment 4 bases; nucleotides outside the gene matches: 11. CDR3 sequence reads: CASSWGGGTGLYEQYF. The CDR3 nucleotides are TGTGCCAGCAGTTGGGGAGGGGGGACAGGGCTATACGAGCAGTACTTC.

This clonotype is labeled medium-sized. The rearrangement uses TRBV19 and TRBJ2-7; 9 nucleotides line up with TRBD1. V shed 6 bases, J shed 3 bases, and the junction held 12 bases outside the gene matches. CDR3 length: 16 residues. Looked up from germline, CDR1 is LNHDA and CDR2 is SQIVND (reference sequence). The CDR3 coding sequence is TGTGCCAGTAGCCCACCGTCGGGGACAGGGTTCTACGAGCAGTACTTC. As protein: CASSPPSGTGFYEQYF.

This clonotype turned up a few times. Since a much larger clone is just one base distant, this may be a read error. This CDR3 fails to terminate in the conserved phenylalanine or tryptophan, so it likely reflects a read error. J is TRBJ2-3 and V is TRBV7-2; 7 nucleotides match TRBD2. The CDR3 contains 15 residues. From germline, CDR1 is SGHTA and CDR2 FQGNSA. J gave up 6 bases and V 5 bases, and 11 bases lay outside the gene matches. CDR3 sequence: CASSRSGASPDTQYL. In DNA form, the CDR3 reads TGTGCCAGCAGCCGCAGCGGGGCTAGTCCGGATACGCAGTATCTT.

By share of the sample, this clonotype is medium-sized. The chain employs TRBV2 and TRBJ2-7; D gene ambiguous. V lost 1 base, J lost 4 bases, and 2 bases lay in between. CDR3 length: 11 residues. Germline loops: CDR1 SNHLY, CDR2 FYNNEI. The CDR3 DNA reads TGTGCCAGCAGTGAAGGGTACGAGCAGTACTTC. Its translation is CASSEGYEQYF.

In its sample, this clonotype ranks as large. The chain employs TRBV27 and TRBJ2-5; no clear D. V shed 5 bases and J shed 1 base, with 8 bases lying between them. The CDR3 length is 13 residues. Germline V gene data show CDR1 as MNHEY and CDR2 as SMNVEV (reference sequence). CDR3 nucleotides: TGTGCCAGCAGTCGGGTAGTCCAAGAGACCCAGTACTTC. This codes for CASSRVVQETQYF.

V usage is TRBV28 and J usage is TRBJ2-3; possibly TRBD1 or TRBD2 for D (5 bases each). Germline CDR1 reads MDHEN; CDR2 reads SYDVKM. This CDR3 has 17 amino acids. Trimming took off 7 bases at V and 0 bases at J, with 20 bases between the two ends. The chain's CDR3 is CASTQPPWGSSTDTQYF. As DNA, the CDR3 is TGTGCCAGCACCCAGCCGCCATGGGGGTCTAGCACAGATACGCAGTATTTT.

This clonotype is large within its sample. J is TRBJ2-7 and V is TRBV9, with a tentative D call TRBD2 (6 bases). CDR1 and CDR2 from the germline V gene are SGDLS and YYNGEE. The CDR3 is 14 residues long. V dropped 2 bases and J dropped 2 bases, with 11 bases sitting between them. CDR3 protein: CASSVGGKPYEQYF. DNA of the CDR3: TGTGCCAGCAGCGTTGGGGGGAAGCCCTACGAGCAGTACTTC.

Regarding this clonotype: This likely stems from a read error, as it lies one base from a far larger clone. The rearrangement links TRBV28 to TRBJ2-7, with D possibly matching TRBD2 (6 bases). The CDR3 loop spans 15 amino acids. V was cut by 3 bases and J by 7 bases, with 19 bases left in between. The germline CDR1 and CDR2 sequences are MDHEN and SYDVKM. The CDR3 sequence is CASSFPGLPLNEQYF. DNA for the CDR3: TGTGCCAGCAGTTTTCCGGGACTTCCTCTTAATGAGCAGTACTTC.